The 5 T cell receptor beta chains below come from one sample, sequenced in a study of beta chain features in type 1 diabetes. Whole-study results and caveats: Type 1 diabetes patients showed a moderate but significant shortening of TCRB CDR3s in all four CD4+ subsets.

Expressed TCRB transcripts were sequenced because the isolated RNA had all been reverse transcribed beforehand. Repertoires were generated with immunoSEQ multiplex PCR, while TCRdb's copy carries only in-frame clones and drops some. The sample lists some 150,000 clones, roughly 9% occurring once. No antigen has been assigned to these receptors. Material for sequencing was central memory CD4+ T cells from blood. The receptor set was obtained from a woman in her twenties or thirties with type 1 diabetes.

The CDR3 coding sequence is TGTGCCTGGAGTGTAATGGGGGCGGTTACTGAAGCTTTCTTT. Its translation: CAWSVMGAVTEAFF. The chain joins TRBV30 to TRBJ1-1; tentative D call: TRBD1 (6 bases). Germline CDR1 is GTSNPN and CDR2 is SVGIG (reference sequence). V was pared by 0 bases and J by 5 bases, with 13 bases between. CDR3 length: 14 residues. The variable domain in full, with the rest retrieved from reference TRBV30 and TRBJ1-1, is SQTIHQWPATLVQPVGSPLSLECTVEGTSNPNLYWYRQAAGRGLQLLFYSVGIGQISSEVPQNLSASRPQDRQFILSSKKLLLSDSGFYLCAWSVMGAVTEAFFGQGTRLTVV.

The sample holds a few counts of this clone. The genes are TRBV6-6 and TRBJ2-7; 10 nucleotides align to TRBD2. This CDR3 contains 14 residues. Germline loops: CDR1 MNHNY, CDR2 SVGAGI (reference sequence). The CDR3 sequence: CATTRTSGPYEQYF. In nucleotides, the CDR3 is TGTGCTACCACCCGGACTAGCGGACCCTACGAGCAGTACTTC.

This clone was seen only a few times. Here the CDR3 DNA reads TGCGCCAGCACCCACGGGACAGGGGGCTACGAGCAGTACTTC. Its translation is CASTHGTGGYEQYF. The V gene is TRBV5-1, the J gene TRBJ2-7; 11 nucleotides line up with TRBD1. The trim removed 6 bases at V and 3 bases at J, leaving 5 bases unmatched. The CDR3 spans 14 residues. CDR1 and CDR2 (germline): SGHRS, YFSETQ. The variable domain in full, completed from reference TRBV5-1 and TRBJ2-7, reads KAGVTQTPRYLIKTRGQQVTLSCSPISGHRSVSWYQQTPGQGLQFLFEYFSETQRNKGNFPGRFSGRQFSNSRSEMNVSTLELGDSALYLCASTHGTGGYEQYFGPGTRLTVT.

This clone was found a few times. The V and J genes are TRBV29-1 and TRBJ2-7, with TRBD1 matching over 9 bases. J was trimmed by 6 bases and V by 4 bases; bases with no gene match: 10. The germline gives CDR1 SQVTM, CDR2 ANQGSEA. CDR3 length: 14 amino acids. The CDR3 protein is CSVGGDRGSGEQYF. The DNA for the CDR3 is TGCAGCGTTGGGGGAGACAGGGGGTCGGGCGAGCAGTACTTC.

This clone turned up a few times. The chain employs TRBV19 and TRBJ2-2; 14 bases agree with TRBD2. This CDR3 is 15 amino acids long. CDR1 is LNHDA and CDR2 is SQIVND in the germline V gene (reference sequence). Losses at the gene ends were 7 bases for V and 7 bases for J; bases not matched to a gene: 5. As DNA, the CDR3 is TGTGCCAGTAAGGGGACTAGCGGGAGTATCGGGGAGCTGTTTTTT. Its translation is CASKGTSGSIGELFF.